The sample holds many counts of the clone carrying this T cell receptor (beta chain). Its antigen is undetermined. These data belong to a study of spatial heterogeneity in lung cancer. Study background: Raw reads showed each unique TCR and UMI combination turning up more than ten times on average.

MiXCR, run by TCRdb on the 5' RACE reads, gives a single entry per CDR3 protein. The data hold 6,000 to 8,000 distinct CDR3 sequences, with approximately 6.3% observed a single time. V was cut by 7 bases and J by 0 bases, with 13 bases left in between. This CDR3 is built from 15 residues. The germline CDR1 and CDR2 sequences are SGHVS and FNYEAQ. Study-level findings and limits: The study estimated about 6.4% alpha and more than 11% beta chain coverage of tumor T cells. Tumor mutation count correlated with how many alpha and beta TCRs expanded intratumorally.

Time point meaning: sample taken at primary tumor resection. A total of 72 untreated early-stage non-small cell lung cancer patients served as donors. TCRs were sequenced from unsorted whole RNA of tumor, nontumor lung or PBMC. The V call is TRBV7-6, the J call TRBJ1-5; possible D gene TRBD1, 6 bases. This receptor was identified in a male donor with early-stage non-small cell lung cancer. The starting material was lung tumor tissue, obtained at surgery. As DNA, the CDR3 is TGTGCCAGCAAAGGGGGGCAGTATAGCAATCAGCCCCAGCATTTT. This codes for CASKGGQYSNQPQHF.